This T cell receptor beta chain stems from a study of T cell responses to AZD1222 COVID-19 vaccine. This clone was observed a single time. Its antigen is not known. V shed 7 bases and J 3 bases; nucleotides not matched to a gene: 2. Looked up from germline, CDR1 is SQVTM and CDR2 is ANQGSEA. There are 11 residues in the CDR3. Data came from immunoSEQ multiplex PCR; TCRdb stores just in-frame clones and leaves some out. The sample lists over 100,000 clones; roughly 90% were seen once. Notes on the study in general: Unmutated variant regions are reportedly targeted by nearly half of spike-specific TCRs. Two AZD1222 administrations were followed by greater Spike-specific TCR breadth and depth. No day 14 peak samples; only post-peak repertoires were characterized. The study identified only five to seven AZD1222 recipients as seropositive at baseline.

The sequence derives from an adult in good health. V and J are TRBV29-1 and TRBJ1-1; 7 positions agree with TRBD1. Material: peripheral blood, obtained on day 0 of AZD1222 vaccination. The CDR3 loop is CSGQGDTEAFF. As DNA, the CDR3 is TGCAGCGGCCAGGGGGACACTGAAGCTTTCTTT.